This T cell receptor (beta chain) emerged from a study of cytomegalovirus exposure and HLA in healthy donors. Study outcomes and limitations: CMV serostatus was the sole immune exposure data available. The authors confirmed in vitro that three CMV-associated chains were specific for CMV antigens. The productive fraction for most TCR beta V segments was about 87% or about 30% in an earlier analysis.

Sampled while nominally healthy, donors likely had unrecorded immune exposures. Of note for this clone: Antigen specificity is unknown.

This CDR3 has 14 amino acids. Per germline, CDR1 LNHDA and CDR2 SQIVND (reference sequence). V shed 9 bases, J shed 6 bases, and the junction held 4 bases outside the gene matches. PCR involved 60 Vbeta and 13 Jbeta primers. Using immunoSEQ multiplex PCR, the repertoire was profiled, and TCRdb retains in-frame clones only, with some absent. The sample holds roughly 100,000 clones, approximately 82% seen once. This sequence joins TRBV19 and TRBJ2-1; 14 bases are shared with TRBD2. Sequenced sample: PBMCs. The receptor was isolated from a middle-aged man in good health and CMV-seronegative. CDR3: CASRLAGGVNEQFF. CDR3 nucleotide sequence: TGTGCCAGCAGACTAGCGGGGGGGGTCAATGAGCAGTTCTTC.